The clone carrying this T cell receptor beta chain was picked up a small number of times. Treatment: over 15 received Ad26.COV2.S at low or high dose, single or two shots; roughly 5 received placebo; per-sample allocation not given. The investigators took samples on day 63 after the first vaccine or placebo injection. The method was immunoSEQ multiplex PCR; TCRdb's version includes in-frame clones alone and lacks a portion of them. Here the sample spans 500,000 or so clones, approximately 89% being singletons. The data are from a study of Ad26.COV2.S vaccination and SARS-CoV-2 variants. Study details: Administration of Ad26.COV2.S was intramuscular, either once or twice 56 days apart.

This CDR3 contains 13 residues. Germline V gives CDR1 MDHEN, CDR2 SYDVKM. Trimming took off 3 bases at V and 5 bases at J, with 8 bases between the two ends. This chain links TRBV28 with TRBJ1-5; D is unclear. This specimen consisted of peripheral blood, obtained in a trial of Ad26.COV2.S vaccine versus placebo. The receptor was derived from a person aged 18-65 years who received the Ad26.COV2.S COVID-19 vaccine or a placebo. CDR3 sequence: CASSFELDQPQHF. The CDR3 region has the DNA TGTGCCAGCAGTTTTGAGTTGGATCAGCCCCAGCATTTT.